The clone carrying this TCR beta chain has at least ten counts. TCRdb used MiXCR to reprocess the RT-PCR reads, holding one entry per CDR3 protein. The data hold about 680,000 distinct CDR3 sequences, with approximately 14% observed a single time. Sequencing used memory CD4+ T cells from blood. The receptor was derived from a female donor in good health, serving as a healthy control.

CDR3 region: CASSLVGVQETQYF. The CDR3 coding sequence is TGTGCCAGCAGTTTAGTTGGAGTCCAAGAGACCCAGTACTTC. The genes are TRBV12-3 or TRBV12-4 and TRBJ2-5; D not certain. CDR3 size: 14 residues. The germline V and J ends were trimmed by 1 base and 1 base, with 7 bases remaining between them.